This passage covers 32 T cell receptor beta chains from one sample sequenced in a study of PD-1 blockade in classical Hodgkin lymphoma (dated by TCRdb to the early 2020s). Reading the label with the study, this specimen's time point is: newly diagnosed, previously untreated cHL patient sample. CD4+ T cells were purified from thawed PBMCs by magnetic negative selection with a Miltenyi CD4+ T cell isolation kit. The library was built by means of the immunoSEQ multiplex PCR assay. The table was pulled from immuneACCESS by TCRdb, which kept in-frame rearrangements only. Such tables lose some clones; where checked, under half of the loss comes from unresolved V genes, and the rest has no known cause. Here the sample has some 34,000 clones; 85% to 90% occur a single time. The leading ten clones occupy around 0.2% of the sample. Sequencing was done on a sample of CD4+ T cells from blood. The receptor set was obtained from a human donor with classical Hodgkin lymphoma.

The chain recombines TRBV28 with TRBJ2-7; 7 bases are a match to TRBD2. Looked up from germline, CDR1 is MDHEN and CDR2 is SYDVKM. With 3 bases clipped from V and 2 bases from J, the junction kept 10 bases outside the gene matches. This CDR3 is built from 16 residues. CDR3 in DNA: TGTGCCAGCAGTTTTCCCGGGGCTAGCGGCGCCTACGAGCAGTACTTC. Amino acid sequence: CASSFPGASGAYEQYF.

The chain employs TRBV7-2 and TRBJ2-7, with D perhaps given as TRBD1 or TRBD2 (5 bases each). The CDR3 totals 16 residues. The germline V gene has CDR1 SGHTA and CDR2 FQGNSA. V was pared by 4 bases and J by 2 bases, with 18 bases between. The CDR3 bases are TGTGCCAGCAGCTCTCCGAGGGGTAAAACCACCTACGAGCAGTACTTC. Its protein is CASSSPRGKTTYEQYF. Drawing the rest from reference TRBV7-2 and TRBJ2-7, the complete variable domain is GAGVSQSPSNKVTEKGKDVELRCDPISGHTALYWYRQSLGQGLEFLIYFQGNSAPDKSGLPSDRFSAERTGGSVSTLTIQRTQQEDSAVYLCASSSPRGKTTYEQYFGPGTRLTVT.

The chain joins TRBV6-1 to TRBJ2-7; D is unclear. This CDR3 has 14 residues. The ends were cut back, 2 bases at V and 3 bases at J, with 11 bases in the middle. Germline V gives CDR1 MNHNS, CDR2 SASEGT. The chain's CDR3 is CASSEQPGDYEQYF. In nucleotides, the CDR3 is TGTGCCAGCAGTGAACAGCCCGGCGACTACGAGCAGTACTTC.

The chain couples TRBV11-2 to TRBJ2-3; TRBD2 matches 12 bases. V lost 5 bases, J lost 4 bases, and 4 bases stayed unmatched. The CDR3 is 15 residues long. Germline V gene data show CDR1 as SGHAT and CDR2 as FQNNGV. CDR3 in amino acids: CASSPSGRDPDTQYF. DNA for the CDR3: TGTGCCAGCAGCCCTAGCGGGAGGGATCCAGATACGCAGTATTTT. The variable domain in full, completed from reference TRBV11-2 and TRBJ2-3, reads EAGVAQSPRYKIIEKRQSVAFWCNPISGHATLYWYQQILGQGPKLLIQFQNNGVVDDSQLPKDRFSAERLKGVDSTLKIQPAKLEDSAVYLCASSPSGRDPDTQYFGPGTRLTVL.

This rearrangement joins TRBV5-4 to TRBJ1-6; no definite D call. CDR1 and CDR2 from the germline V gene are SGHNT and YYREEE (reference sequence). The V end lost 4 bases, the J end lost 10 bases, and 18 bases lay between the germline ends. This CDR3 has 15 amino acids. CDR3 bases: TGTGCCAGCAGCGCTACCTTCATGGAAAACTCACCCCTCCACTTT. Encoded protein: CASSATFMENSPLHF.

The chain is built from TRBV7-6 and TRBJ2-1; maybe TRBD2 (6 bases). Germline values: CDR1 SGHVS, CDR2 FNYEAQ. V lost 1 base and J 6 bases, leaving 10 bases between the germline ends. This CDR3 contains 14 residues. CDR3 in DNA: TGTGCCAGCAGCTTAGAGGGACTCCGCAATGAGCAGTTCTTC. As protein: CASSLEGLRNEQFF.

The chain links TRBV29-1 to TRBJ1-1; no clear D. Deletions cut 6 bases from V and 0 bases from J, with 11 bases between. In germline, CDR1 is SQVTM, CDR2 ANQGSEA. The CDR3 has 13 amino acids. The CDR3 loop reads CSVARAVNTEAFF. CDR3 in DNA: TGCAGCGTGGCGCGAGCTGTGAACACTGAAGCTTTCTTT.

The chain recombines TRBV6-5 with TRBJ1-5, with 8 bases identical to TRBD1. This CDR3 spans 14 amino acids. Per germline, CDR1 MNHEY and CDR2 SVGAGI. Germline trimming cut 9 bases from V and 7 bases from J; bases unmatched to any gene: 11. CDR3 nucleotides: TGTGCCAGTTCCGGGACAGGTACCCACCAGCCCCAGCATTTT. Translation: CASSGTGTHQPQHF.

The rearrangement uses TRBV9 and TRBJ2-5, with TRBD2 identical over 9 bases. The CDR3 runs 17 residues. From germline, CDR1 is SGDLS and CDR2 YYNGEE. The V segment lost 2 bases and the J segment 1 base; nucleotides outside the gene matches: 9. The CDR3 here is CASSVGGAGGPQETQYF. The DNA for the CDR3 is TGTGCCAGCAGCGTCGGGGGAGCGGGGGGTCCCCAAGAGACCCAGTACTTC.

The V call is TRBV30, the J call TRBJ1-2, with D perhaps matching TRBD1 (5 bases). Deletions cut 5 bases from V and 2 bases from J, with 12 bases between. The germline V gene encodes CDR1 GTSNPN and CDR2 SVGIG (reference sequence). The CDR3 has 13 amino acids. The CDR3 loop is CAWDIAGNYGYTF. CDR3 nucleotides: TGTGCCTGGGATATAGCAGGGAACTATGGCTACACCTTC.

This chain joins TRBV28 and TRBJ1-2; no clear D. CDR3 length equals 12 residues. Trimming shortened V by 5 bases and J by 4 bases, and 8 bases separated the two germline ends. Per germline, CDR1 MDHEN and CDR2 SYDVKM. CDR3 DNA sequence: TGTGCCAGCAGTATTGACCCCTATGGCTACACCTTC. Its translation: CASSIDPYGYTF.

This chain uses TRBV7-9 with TRBJ1-4; D unclear. Looked up from germline, CDR1 is SEHNR and CDR2 is FQNEAQ (reference sequence). The CDR3 consists of 14 residues. With 1 base removed from V and 4 bases from J, the gap between germline ends came to 7 bases. The CDR3: CASSLEVVNEKLFF. The CDR3 bases are TGTGCCAGCAGCTTAGAAGTCGTTAATGAAAAACTGTTTTTT.

The chain couples TRBV2 to TRBJ2-2; tentative D call: TRBD2 (6 bases). Trimming pared 7 bases from V and 1 base from J, leaving 13 bases between. CDR1 and CDR2 (germline): SNHLY, FYNNEI. The CDR3 extends over 15 amino acids. The DNA for the CDR3 is TGTGCCAGCACCCCGGGGGAGTGGAACACCGGGGAGCTGTTTTTT. Translation gives CASTPGEWNTGELFF.

The chain joins TRBV9 to TRBJ1-1, with TRBD1 matching 8 bases. Looked up from germline, CDR1 is SGDLS and CDR2 is YYNGEE. Trimming took 3 bases from V and 1 from J; bases not matched to a gene: 2. This CDR3 has 14 residues. CDR3 in DNA: TGTGCCAGCAGCGCTCAGGGGGCGAACACTGAAGCTTTCTTT. Protein product: CASSAQGANTEAFF. Variable domain in full (rest from reference TRBV9 and TRBJ1-1): DSGVTQTPKHLITATGQRVTLRCSPRSGDLSVYWYQQSLDQGLQFLIQYYNGEERAKGNILERFSAQQFPDLHSELNLSSLELGDSALYFCASSAQGANTEAFFGQGTRLTVV.

The rearrangement joins TRBV5-1 to TRBJ2-5; the match to TRBD2 covers 8 bases. The ends lost 4 bases at V and 1 base at J; junction bases unmatched: 15. Germline V CDR1 and CDR2: SGHRS, YFSETQ. The CDR3 runs to 18 residues. The DNA for the CDR3 is TGCGCCAGCAGCCCCGGGGGGAGCGGGGGATCCGGCCAAGAGACCCAGTACTTC. Translation gives CASSPGGSGGSGQETQYF. Together with reference TRBV5-1 and TRBJ2-5, the CDR3 gives the full variable domain: KAGVTQTPRYLIKTRGQQVTLSCSPISGHRSVSWYQQTPGQGLQFLFEYFSETQRNKGNFPGRFSGRQFSNSRSEMNVSTLELGDSALYLCASSPGGSGGSGQETQYFGPGTRLLVL.

This chain uses TRBV28 with TRBJ1-1, with 7 bases fitting TRBD1. Trimming cost V 7 bases and J 4 bases; bases outside gene matches: 6. In germline, CDR1 is MDHEN, CDR2 SYDVKM. The CDR3 spans 13 residues. The CDR3 loop reads CASTLTGRTEAFF. Here the CDR3 DNA reads TGTGCCAGCACCCTGACAGGGCGCACTGAAGCTTTCTTT.

The chain combines TRBV2 with TRBJ1-6, with 7 bases that match TRBD1. Germline lookup yields CDR1 SNHLY and CDR2 FYNNEI. The CDR3 covers 15 residues. Germline trimming cut 7 bases from V and 6 bases from J; bases unmatched to any gene: 9. The CDR3 sequence is CASNRGGTSNSPLHF. CDR3 DNA sequence: TGTGCCAGCAACAGGGGCGGAACTAGTAATTCACCCCTCCACTTT.

This clone was seen a handful of times. The J gene is TRBJ1-5, the V gene TRBV9; D is possibly TRBD1 (5 bases). Germline CDR1 and CDR2: SGDLS and YYNGEE. Trimming took off 0 bases at V and 11 bases at J, with 12 bases between the two ends. The CDR3 totals 13 residues. CDR3 residues: CASSVAPREAQHF. CDR3 DNA: TGTGCCAGCAGCGTAGCTCCCAGGGAGGCCCAGCATTTT.

The chain combines TRBV29-1 with TRBJ2-3; 7 positions agree with TRBD1. CDR1 is SQVTM, CDR2 ANQGSEA, per germline. Losses at the gene ends were 3 bases for V and 1 base for J; bases not matched to a gene: 4. The CDR3 spans 14 residues. Here the CDR3 DNA reads TGCAGCGTTGAGAGGGGGCGAGGCACAGATACGCAGTATTTT. It translates to CSVERGRGTDTQYF.

The CDR3 loop is CASSLGSRYGYTF. The CDR3 DNA reads TGTGCCAGCAGTCTGGGCTCTCGCTATGGCTACACCTTC. V is TRBV6-1 and J is TRBJ1-2; no clear D gene. Germline loops: CDR1 MNHNS, CDR2 SASEGT. V lost 5 bases to trimming and J lost 4 bases, with 11 bases between them. The CDR3 sequence is 13 residues long.

V usage is TRBV5-4 and J usage is TRBJ1-4; D gene unclear. This CDR3 contains 13 residues. The V end was cut by 3 bases, the J end by 4 bases, with 7 bases between. In germline, CDR1 is SGHNT, CDR2 YYREEE (reference sequence). The CDR3 DNA reads as TGTGCCAGCAGCTACAGCTATAATGAAAAACTGTTTTTT. As protein: CASSYSYNEKLFF.

This chain joins TRBV9 and TRBJ1-3; D ambiguous. V was cut by 4 bases and J by 10 bases, with 18 bases left in between. The germline gives CDR1 SGDLS, CDR2 YYNGEE. This CDR3 comprises 14 residues. CDR3 nucleotides: TGTGCCAGCAGCCCCCCGGGCGGCCGGAGGACCATATATTTT. Protein product: CASSPPGGRRTIYF.

This sequence joins TRBV18 and TRBJ2-2; D is possibly TRBD2 (5 bases). V lost 3 bases and J lost 6, with 8 bases in between. The CDR3 spans 13 residues. Looked up from germline, CDR1 is KGHSH and CDR2 is LQKENI. CDR3 nucleotides: TGTGCCAGCTCACCTCGGGAACCCGGGGAGCTGTTTTTT. Translating it yields CASSPREPGELFF. Together with reference TRBV18 and TRBJ2-2, the CDR3 gives the full variable domain: NAGVMQNPRHLVRRRGQEARLRCSPMKGHSHVYWYRQLPEEGLKFMVYLQKENIIDESGMPKERFSAEFPKEGPSILRIQQVVRGDSAAYFCASSPREPGELFFGEGSRLTVL.

The gene calls are TRBV9 and TRBJ2-6, with D unresolved. The germline V and J ends were trimmed by 0 bases and 2 bases, with 9 bases remaining between them. CDR1 SGDLS and CDR2 YYNGEE come from the germline V gene. CDR3 length equals 16 residues. The CDR3 is CASSVGTTPGANVLTF. CDR3 bases: TGTGCCAGCAGCGTAGGGACGACACCTGGGGCCAACGTCCTGACTTTC.

The CDR3 sequence: CASSFSGNTIYF. CDR3 bases: TGTGCCAGCAGTTTCTCTGGAAACACCATATATTTT. This rearrangement joins TRBV2 to TRBJ1-3; D is unclear. V lost 5 bases, J lost 0 bases, and 2 bases lay in between. Germline lookup yields CDR1 SNHLY and CDR2 FYNNEI. The CDR3 has 12 amino acids. Combining the CDR3 with reference TRBV2 and TRBJ1-3 gives the whole variable domain EPEVTQTPSHQVTQMGQEVILRCVPISNHLYFYWYRQILGQKVEFLVSFYNNEISEKSEIFDDQFSVERPDGSNFTLKIRSTKLEDSAMYFCASSFSGNTIYFGEGSWLTVV.

Here the CDR3 reads CASSQDGRGRTEAFF. The CDR3, as DNA: TGCGCCAGCAGCCAAGATGGAAGGGGGAGGACTGAAGCTTTCTTT. V usage is TRBV4-3 and J usage is TRBJ1-1; D is perhaps TRBD1 (6 bases). Germline CDR1 reads LGHNA; CDR2 reads YSLEER. The CDR3 spans 15 residues. V shed 0 bases and J shed 5 bases, with 13 bases lying between them.

This rearrangement joins TRBV5-4 to TRBJ1-1; no reliable D call. Trimming took 1 base from V and 1 from J, leaving 8 bases between them. Germline V gene data show CDR1 as SGHNT and CDR2 as YYREEE (reference sequence). This CDR3 has 14 amino acids. CDR3 nucleotide sequence: TGTGCCAGCAGCTTGACGCCGCGGAACACTGAAGCTTTCTTT. Protein: CASSLTPRNTEAFF.

The chain employs TRBV19 and TRBJ2-4; weak D call: TRBD1 (5 bases). Germline V gives CDR1 LNHDA, CDR2 SQIVND (reference sequence). This CDR3 has 15 residues. With 0 bases removed from V and 0 bases from J, the gap between germline ends came to 6 bases. CDR3 loop: CASSIDQGAKNIQYF. DNA for the CDR3: TGTGCCAGTAGTATAGACCAGGGAGCCAAAAACATTCAGTACTTC. The entire variable domain, with the rest obtained from reference TRBV19 and TRBJ2-4, is as follows: DGGITQSPKYLFRKEGQNVTLSCEQNLNHDAMYWYRQDPGQGLRLIYYSQIVNDFQKGDIAEGYSVSREKKESFPLTVTSAQKNPTAFYLCASSIDQGAKNIQYFGAGTRLSVL.

The rearrangement joins TRBV9 to TRBJ1-1; D is ambiguous. This CDR3 is built from 14 residues. The V end lost 0 bases, the J end lost 1 base, and 7 bases lay between the germline ends. Per germline, CDR1 SGDLS and CDR2 YYNGEE. The DNA for the CDR3 is TGTGCCAGCAGCGTAGTAGGTTCGAACACTGAAGCTTTCTTT. Translating it yields CASSVVGSNTEAFF. Together with reference TRBV9 and TRBJ1-1, the CDR3 gives the full variable domain: DSGVTQTPKHLITATGQRVTLRCSPRSGDLSVYWYQQSLDQGLQFLIQYYNGEERAKGNILERFSAQQFPDLHSELNLSSLELGDSALYFCASSVVGSNTEAFFGQGTRLTVV.

The V gene is TRBV5-1, the J gene TRBJ2-1; 8 nucleotides align to TRBD1. The CDR3 totals 14 residues. The trim removed 4 bases at V and 10 bases at J, leaving 10 bases unmatched. Germline V gene sequence: CDR1 SGHRS, CDR2 YFSETQ. CDR3 nucleotide sequence: TGCGCCAGCAGCCCCGCGACAGGGGTTCTAGAGCAGTTCTTC. This sequence encodes CASSPATGVLEQFF.

The rearrangement joins TRBV19 to TRBJ2-6; D may match TRBD1 or TRBD2 (5 bases each). The CDR3 contains 17 residues. The germline V and J ends were trimmed by 7 bases and 0 bases, with 16 bases remaining between them. Per the germline V gene, CDR1 is LNHDA and CDR2 is SQIVND (reference sequence). The CDR3 region has the DNA TGTGCCAGTACCTCCCGGGACGGCGGCTCTGGGGCCAACGTCCTGACTTTC. This gives the protein CASTSRDGGSGANVLTF.

The gene calls are TRBV9 and TRBJ2-4; 7 bases map to TRBD2. Per the germline V gene, CDR1 is SGDLS and CDR2 is YYNGEE. The junction had 7 bases not matched to a gene; V was cut back by 7 bases and J by 6 bases. This CDR3 has 13 residues. The CDR3 sequence: CASSGLAGNIQYF. CDR3 sequence (DNA): TGTGCCAGCTCCGGGTTAGCGGGAAACATTCAGTACTTC. The full variable domain, completed using reference TRBV9 and TRBJ2-4, is DSGVTQTPKHLITATGQRVTLRCSPRSGDLSVYWYQQSLDQGLQFLIQYYNGEERAKGNILERFSAQQFPDLHSELNLSSLELGDSALYFCASSGLAGNIQYFGAGTRLSVL.